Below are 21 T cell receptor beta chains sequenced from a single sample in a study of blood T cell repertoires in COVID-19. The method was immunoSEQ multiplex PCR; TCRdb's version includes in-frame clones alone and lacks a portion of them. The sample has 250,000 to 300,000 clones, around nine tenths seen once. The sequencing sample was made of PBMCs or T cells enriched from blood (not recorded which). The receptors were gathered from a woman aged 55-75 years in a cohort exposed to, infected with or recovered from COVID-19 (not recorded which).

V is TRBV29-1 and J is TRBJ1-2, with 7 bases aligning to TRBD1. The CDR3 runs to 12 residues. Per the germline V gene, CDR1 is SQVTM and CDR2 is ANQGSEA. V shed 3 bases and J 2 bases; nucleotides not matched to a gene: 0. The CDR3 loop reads CSVETGNYGYTF. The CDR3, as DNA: TGCAGCGTTGAGACAGGGAACTATGGCTACACCTTC.

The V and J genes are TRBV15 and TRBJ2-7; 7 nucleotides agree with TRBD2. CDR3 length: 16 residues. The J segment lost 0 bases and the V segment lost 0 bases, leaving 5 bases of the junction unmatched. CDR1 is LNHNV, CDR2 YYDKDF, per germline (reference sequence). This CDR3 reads CATSREDGGSSYEQYF. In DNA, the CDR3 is TGTGCCACCAGCAGAGAGGATGGCGGGAGCTCCTACGAGCAGTACTTC.

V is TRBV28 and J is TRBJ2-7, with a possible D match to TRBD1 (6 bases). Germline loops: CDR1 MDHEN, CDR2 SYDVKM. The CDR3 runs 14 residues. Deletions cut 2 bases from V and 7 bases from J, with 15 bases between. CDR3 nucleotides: TGTGCCAGCAGTTTAGCCCCGGACAGTGGAGAGCAGTACTTC. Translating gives CASSLAPDSGEQYF.

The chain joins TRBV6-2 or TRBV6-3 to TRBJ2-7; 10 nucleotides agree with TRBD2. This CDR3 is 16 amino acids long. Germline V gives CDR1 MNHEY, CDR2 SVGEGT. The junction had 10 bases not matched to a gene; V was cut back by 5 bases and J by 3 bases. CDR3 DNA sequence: TGTGCCAGCAGTCGTGCTAGCGGGAGAGGGCTCTACGAGCAGTACTTC. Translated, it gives CASSRASGRGLYEQYF.

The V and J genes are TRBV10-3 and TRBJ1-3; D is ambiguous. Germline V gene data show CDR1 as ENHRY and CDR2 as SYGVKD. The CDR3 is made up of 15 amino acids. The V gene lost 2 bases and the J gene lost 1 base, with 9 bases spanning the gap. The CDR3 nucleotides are TGTGCCATCAGTGAGAGAGAGACTTCTGGAAACACCATATATTTT. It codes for CAISERETSGNTIYF.

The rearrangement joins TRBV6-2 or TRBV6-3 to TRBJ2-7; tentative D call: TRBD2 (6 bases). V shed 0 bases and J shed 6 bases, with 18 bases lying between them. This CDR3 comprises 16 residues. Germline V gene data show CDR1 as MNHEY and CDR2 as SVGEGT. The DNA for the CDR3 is TGTGCCAGCAGTTACTCAGTAAAAGGGAGGCCCCTCGAGCAGTACTTC. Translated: CASSYSVKGRPLEQYF.

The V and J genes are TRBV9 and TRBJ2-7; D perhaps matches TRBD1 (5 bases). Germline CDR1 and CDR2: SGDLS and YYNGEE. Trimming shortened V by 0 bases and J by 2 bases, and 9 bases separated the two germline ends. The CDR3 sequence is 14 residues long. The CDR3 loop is CASSVATVAYEQYF. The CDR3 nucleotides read TGTGCCAGCAGCGTAGCGACAGTAGCCTACGAGCAGTACTTC.

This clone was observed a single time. The CDR3 here is CASGRLAGVSPTGELFF. In nucleotides, the CDR3 is TGTGCCAGCGGAAGATTAGCGGGAGTATCCCCTACCGGGGAGCTGTTTTTT. The rearrangement links TRBV27 to TRBJ2-2; 9 bases fit TRBD2. Trimming cost V 8 bases and J 5 bases; bases outside gene matches: 15. Germline lookup yields CDR1 MNHEY and CDR2 SMNVEV (reference sequence). CDR3 length: 17 amino acids.

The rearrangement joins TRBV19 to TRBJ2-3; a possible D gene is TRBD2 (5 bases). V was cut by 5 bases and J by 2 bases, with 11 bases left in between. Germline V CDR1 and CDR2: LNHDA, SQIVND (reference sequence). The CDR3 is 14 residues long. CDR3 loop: CASSHNGNTDTQYF. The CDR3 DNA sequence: TGTGCCAGTAGTCACAACGGGAACACAGATACGCAGTATTTT.

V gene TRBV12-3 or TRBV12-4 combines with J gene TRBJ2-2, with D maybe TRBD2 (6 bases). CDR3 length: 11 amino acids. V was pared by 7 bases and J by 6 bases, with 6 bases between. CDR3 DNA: TGTGCCAGCACGGGGGCCGGGGAGCTGTTTTTT. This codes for CASTGAGELFF.

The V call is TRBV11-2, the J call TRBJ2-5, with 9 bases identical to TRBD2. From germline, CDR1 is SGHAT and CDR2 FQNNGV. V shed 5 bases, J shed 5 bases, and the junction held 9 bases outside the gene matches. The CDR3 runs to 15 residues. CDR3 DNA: TGTGCCAGCAGCCTCTTTGCGGGAGGGGGGGAGACCCAGTACTTC. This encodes CASSLFAGGGETQYF.

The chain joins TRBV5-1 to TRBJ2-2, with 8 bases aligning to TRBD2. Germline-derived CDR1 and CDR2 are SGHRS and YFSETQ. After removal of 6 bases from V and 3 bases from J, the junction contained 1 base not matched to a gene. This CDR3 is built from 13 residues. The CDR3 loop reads CASTRGDTGELFF. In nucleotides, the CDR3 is TGCGCCAGCACGCGGGGGGACACCGGGGAGCTGTTTTTT.

The CDR3 spells CASSALTANSPLHF. The DNA of the CDR3 is TGTGCCAGCAGCGCCCTGACAGCTAATTCACCCCTCCACTTT. The gene calls are TRBV7-9 and TRBJ1-6, with D tentatively TRBD1 (5 bases). Germline V lookup: CDR1 SEHNR, CDR2 FQNEAQ (reference sequence). The CDR3 totals 14 residues. The V end lost 5 bases, the J end lost 6 bases, and 11 bases lay between the germline ends.

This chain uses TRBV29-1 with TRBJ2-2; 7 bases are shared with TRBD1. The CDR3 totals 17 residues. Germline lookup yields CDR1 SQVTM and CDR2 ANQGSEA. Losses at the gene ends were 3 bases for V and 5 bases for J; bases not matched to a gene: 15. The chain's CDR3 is CSVEGLTDREHTGELFF. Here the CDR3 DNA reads TGCAGCGTTGAGGGTTTGACTGACAGGGAGCATACCGGGGAGCTGTTTTTT.

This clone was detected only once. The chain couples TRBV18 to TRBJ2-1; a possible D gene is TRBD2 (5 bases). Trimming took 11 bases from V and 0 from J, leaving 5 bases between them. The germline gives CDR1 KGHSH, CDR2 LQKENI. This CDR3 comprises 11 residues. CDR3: CAGSSYNEQFF. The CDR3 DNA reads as TGTGCCGGGAGCTCCTACAATGAGCAGTTCTTC.

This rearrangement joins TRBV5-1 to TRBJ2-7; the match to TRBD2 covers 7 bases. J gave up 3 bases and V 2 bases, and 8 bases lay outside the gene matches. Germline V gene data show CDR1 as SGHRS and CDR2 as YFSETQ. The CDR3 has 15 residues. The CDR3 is CASSFGGTGDYEQYF. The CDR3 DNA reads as TGCGCCAGCAGCTTCGGGGGGACGGGAGACTACGAGCAGTACTTC.

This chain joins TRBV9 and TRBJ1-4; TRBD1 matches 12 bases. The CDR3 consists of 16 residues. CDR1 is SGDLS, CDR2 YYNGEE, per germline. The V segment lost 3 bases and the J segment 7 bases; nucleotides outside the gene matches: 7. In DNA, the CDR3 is TGTGCCAGCAGCGCCCAGCCGGGACAGGGGGCTGAAAAACTGTTTTTT. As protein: CASSAQPGQGAEKLFF. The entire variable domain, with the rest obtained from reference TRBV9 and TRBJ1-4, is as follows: DSGVTQTPKHLITATGQRVTLRCSPRSGDLSVYWYQQSLDQGLQFLIQYYNGEERAKGNILERFSAQQFPDLHSELNLSSLELGDSALYFCASSAQPGQGAEKLFFGSGTQLSVL.

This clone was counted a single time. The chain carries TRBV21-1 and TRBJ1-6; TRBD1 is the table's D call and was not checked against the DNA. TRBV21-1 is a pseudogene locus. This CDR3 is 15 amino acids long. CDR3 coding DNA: TGTGCCAGCCGCGGGGGACAGGGCCCAAATTCACCCCTCCACTTT. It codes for CASRGGQGPNSPLHF.

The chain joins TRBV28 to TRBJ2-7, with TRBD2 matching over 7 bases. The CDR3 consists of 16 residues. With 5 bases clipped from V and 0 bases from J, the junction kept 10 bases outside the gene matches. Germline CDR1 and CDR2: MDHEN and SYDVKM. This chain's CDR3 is CASSPGGSGFSYEQYF. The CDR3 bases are TGTGCCAGCAGTCCCGGCGGTAGCGGGTTCTCCTACGAGCAGTACTTC.

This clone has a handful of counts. CDR3 sequence: CASSLVDTGPGYGYTF. The CDR3 DNA is TGTGCCAGCAGCTTGGTTGATACCGGTCCGGGGTATGGCTACACCTTC. The chain carries TRBV5-6 and TRBJ1-2, with D uncertain. The V gene lost 0 bases and the J gene lost 5 bases, with 17 bases spanning the gap. CDR3 length equals 16 residues. CDR1 is SGHDT and CDR2 is YYEEEE in the germline V gene. Variable domain in full (rest from reference TRBV5-6 and TRBJ1-2): DAGVTQSPTHLIKTRGQQVTLRCSPKSGHDTVSWYQQALGQGPQFIFQYYEEEERQRGNFPDRFSGHQFPNYSSELNVNALLLGDSALYLCASSLVDTGPGYGYTFGSGTRLTVV.

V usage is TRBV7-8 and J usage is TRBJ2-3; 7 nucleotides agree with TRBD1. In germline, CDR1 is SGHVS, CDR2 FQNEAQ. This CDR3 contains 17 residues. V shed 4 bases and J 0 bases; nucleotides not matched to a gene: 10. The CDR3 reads CASSSNLPGQSTDTQYF. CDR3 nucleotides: TGTGCCAGCAGCTCAAATCTACCGGGACAGAGCACAGATACGCAGTATTTT.